This TCR beta chain was obtained from a study of blood T cell repertoires in COVID-19. On the study more broadly: Samples representing acute and convalescent COVID-19 were sourced from the United States, Italy and Spain. Sources were T cells, B-cell-depleted T cells, or PBMCs; the material itself was cDNA or gDNA.

V was pared by 0 bases and J by 8 bases, with 15 bases of the junction left unmatched. The CDR3 is 17 amino acids. From germline, CDR1 is LGHDT and CDR2 YNNKEL (reference sequence). Produced via immunoSEQ multiplex PCR; TCRdb's table is partial and in-frame only. The repertoire consists of 300,000 to 400,000 clones, with less than 90% occurring once and the leading ten covering just over 7%. The rearrangement uses TRBV3-1 (or the pseudogene TRBV3-2) and TRBJ1-2; 7 positions agree with TRBD1. The sample taken for sequencing was peripheral blood. The receptor's source is a woman in her sixties with COVID-19, enrolled during active disease. DNA for the CDR3: TGTGCCAGCAGCCAAGAAGGATATGGGACAGTGTTGCGCGGCTACACCTTC. Protein product: CASSQEGYGTVLRGYTF.